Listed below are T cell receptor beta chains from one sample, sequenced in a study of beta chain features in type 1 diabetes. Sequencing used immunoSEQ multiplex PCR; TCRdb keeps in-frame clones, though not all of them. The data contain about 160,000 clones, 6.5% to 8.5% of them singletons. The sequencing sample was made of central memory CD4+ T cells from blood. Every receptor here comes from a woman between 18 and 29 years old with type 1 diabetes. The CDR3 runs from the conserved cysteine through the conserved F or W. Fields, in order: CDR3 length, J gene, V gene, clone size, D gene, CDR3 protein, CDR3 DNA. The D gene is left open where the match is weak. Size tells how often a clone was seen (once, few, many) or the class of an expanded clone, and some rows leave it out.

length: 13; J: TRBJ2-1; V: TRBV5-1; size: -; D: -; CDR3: CASNWPTGNEQFF; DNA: TGCGCCAGCAATTGGCCCACGGGGAATGAGCAGTTCTTC
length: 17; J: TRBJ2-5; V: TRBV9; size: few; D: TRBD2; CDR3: CASSVDPATSGKETQYF; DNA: TGTGCCAGCAGCGTAGATCCCGCGACTAGCGGAAAAGAGACCCAGTACTTC
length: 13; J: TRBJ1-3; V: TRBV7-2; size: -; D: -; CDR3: CASSQGQGNTIYF; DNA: TGTGCCAGCAGTCAAGGACAGGGAAACACCATATATTTT
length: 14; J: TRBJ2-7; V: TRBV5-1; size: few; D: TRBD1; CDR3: CASMPGQSFYEQYF; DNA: TGCGCCAGCATGCCGGGACAGAGCTTCTACGAGCAGTACTTC
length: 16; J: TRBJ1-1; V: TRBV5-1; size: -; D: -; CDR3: CASSLGARGGNTEAFF; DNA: TGCGCCAGCAGCTTGGGGGCACGAGGGGGGAACACTGAAGCTTTCTTT
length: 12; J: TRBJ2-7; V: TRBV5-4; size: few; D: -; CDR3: CASSLDLNEQYF; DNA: TGTGCCAGCAGCCTAGACTTAAACGAGCAGTACTTC
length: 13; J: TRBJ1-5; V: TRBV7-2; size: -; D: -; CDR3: CASSFEGVGPQHF; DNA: TGTGCCAGCAGCTTTGAGGGGGTCGGGCCCCAGCATTTT
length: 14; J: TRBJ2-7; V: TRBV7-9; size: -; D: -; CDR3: CASSLGQGTYEQYF; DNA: TGTGCCAGCAGCCTGGGGCAGGGGACCTACGAGCAGTACTTC
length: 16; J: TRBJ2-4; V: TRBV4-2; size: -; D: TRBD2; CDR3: CASSQEGNSGENIQYF; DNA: TGTGCCAGCAGCCAAGAAGGTAACAGCGGGGAAAACATTCAGTACTTC
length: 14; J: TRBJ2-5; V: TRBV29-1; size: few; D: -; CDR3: CSVSLYGGQETQYF; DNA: TGCAGCGTTTCTTTATATGGGGGGCAAGAGACCCAGTACTTC
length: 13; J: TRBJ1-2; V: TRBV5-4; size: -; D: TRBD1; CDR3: CASSPTGQVGHTF; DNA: TGTGCCAGCAGCCCAACTGGACAGGTTGGTCACACCTTC
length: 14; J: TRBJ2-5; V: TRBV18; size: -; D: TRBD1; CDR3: CASSQQGQQETQYF; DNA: TGTGCCAGCTCCCAACAGGGACAGCAAGAGACCCAGTACTTC
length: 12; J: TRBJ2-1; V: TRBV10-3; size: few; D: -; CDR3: CAIKRELDEQFF; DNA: TGTGCCATCAAGAGGGAACTGGATGAGCAGTTCTTC
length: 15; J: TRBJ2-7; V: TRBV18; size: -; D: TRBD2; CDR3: CASSPSGRERIEQYF; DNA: TGTGCCAGCTCACCAAGCGGGAGGGAAAGAATCGAGCAGTACTTC
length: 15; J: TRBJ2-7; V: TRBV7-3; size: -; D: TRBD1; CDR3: CASSPGTGLAYEQYF; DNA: TGTGCCAGCAGCCCCGGGACAGGCTTGGCCTACGAGCAGTACTTC
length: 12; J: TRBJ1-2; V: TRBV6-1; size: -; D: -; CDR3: CAITERNYGYTF; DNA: TGTGCCATCACGGAGCGGAACTATGGCTACACCTTC
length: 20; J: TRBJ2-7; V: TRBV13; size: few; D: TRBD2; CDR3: CASSSRPIGGRGFGSYEQYF; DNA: TGTGCCAGCAGCTCCCGTCCCATCGGGGGGAGGGGCTTCGGCTCCTACGAGCAGTACTTC
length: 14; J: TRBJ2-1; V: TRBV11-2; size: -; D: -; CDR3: CASSLDRRGGEQFF; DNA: TGTGCCAGCAGCTTAGATCGGAGGGGGGGTGAGCAGTTCTTC
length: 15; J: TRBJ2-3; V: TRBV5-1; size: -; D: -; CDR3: CASSFISTGLDTQYF; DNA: TGCGCCAGCAGCTTCATATCGACAGGTTTGGATACGCAGTATTTT
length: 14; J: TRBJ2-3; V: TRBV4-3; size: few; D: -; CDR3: CASSHVRSTDTQYF; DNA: TGCGCCAGCAGCCATGTACGGAGCACAGATACGCAGTATTTT
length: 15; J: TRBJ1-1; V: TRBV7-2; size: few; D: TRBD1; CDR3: CASSLGDRRNTEAFF; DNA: TGTGCCAGCAGCTTAGGGGACAGGAGGAACACTGAAGCTTTCTTT
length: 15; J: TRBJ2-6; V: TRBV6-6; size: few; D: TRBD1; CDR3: CASRDRGAGANVLTF; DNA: TGTGCCAGCCGGGACAGGGGGGCTGGGGCCAACGTCCTGACTTTC
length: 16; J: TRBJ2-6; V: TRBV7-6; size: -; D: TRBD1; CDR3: CASSLRGGAGANVLTF; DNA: TGTGCCAGCAGCTTAAGAGGGGGCGCGGGGGCCAACGTCCTGACTTTC
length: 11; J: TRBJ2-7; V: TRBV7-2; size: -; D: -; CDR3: CASSSVYEQYF; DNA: TGTGCCAGCAGCTCCGTATACGAGCAGTACTTC
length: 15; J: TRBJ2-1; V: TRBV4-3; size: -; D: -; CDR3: CASNPGSGAYNEQFF; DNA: TGCGCCAGCAACCCTGGGTCGGGGGCCTACAATGAGCAGTTCTTC
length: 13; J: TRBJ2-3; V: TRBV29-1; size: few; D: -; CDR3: CSVARSGTDTQYF; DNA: TGCAGCGTTGCAAGGAGTGGGACAGATACGCAGTATTTT
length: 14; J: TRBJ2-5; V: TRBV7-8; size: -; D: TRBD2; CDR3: CASRLAGARETQYF; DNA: TGTGCCAGCCGACTAGCGGGAGCGCGAGAGACCCAGTACTTC
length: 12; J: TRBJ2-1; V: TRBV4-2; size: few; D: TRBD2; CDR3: CASSHVAGPQFF; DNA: TGTGCCAGCAGCCACGTAGCGGGCCCCCAGTTCTTC
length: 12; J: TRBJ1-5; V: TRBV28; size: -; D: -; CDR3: CASSFPGRPQHF; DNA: TGTGCCAGCAGTTTCCCAGGGCGGCCCCAGCATTTT
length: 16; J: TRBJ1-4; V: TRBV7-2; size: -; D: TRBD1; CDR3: CASSPAGRTGTEKLFF; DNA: TGTGCCAGCAGTCCTGCAGGGAGGACAGGGACAGAAAAACTGTTTTTT
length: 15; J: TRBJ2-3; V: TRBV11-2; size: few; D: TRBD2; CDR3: CASSSLAGVSDTQYF; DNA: TGTGCCAGCAGCTCCCTAGCGGGAGTGTCAGATACGCAGTATTTT
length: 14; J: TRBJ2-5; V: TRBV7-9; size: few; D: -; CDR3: CASSSGQYQETQYF; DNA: TGTGCCAGCAGCTCCGGACAGTACCAAGAGACCCAGTACTTC
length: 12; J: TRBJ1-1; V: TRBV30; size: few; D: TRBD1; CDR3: CAWDRGNTEAFF; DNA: TGTGCCTGGGACAGGGGGAACACTGAAGCTTTCTTT
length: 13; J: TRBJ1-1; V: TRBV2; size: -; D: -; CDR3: CASSPGLNTEAFF; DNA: TGTGCCAGCAGCCCAGGGTTGAACACTGAAGCTTTCTTT
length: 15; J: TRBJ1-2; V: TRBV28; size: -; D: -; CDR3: CASSLGWRANYGYTF; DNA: TGTGCCAGCAGTTTGGGGTGGAGGGCTAACTATGGCTACACCTTC
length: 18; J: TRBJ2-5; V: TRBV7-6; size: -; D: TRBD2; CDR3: CASSPNAPSGDSQETQYF; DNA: TGTGCCAGCAGCCCCAATGCCCCTAGCGGAGATTCCCAAGAGACCCAGTACTTC
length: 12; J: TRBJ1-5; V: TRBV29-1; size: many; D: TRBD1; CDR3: CSVGTGSEPQHF; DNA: TGCAGCGTTGGGACAGGGAGCGAGCCCCAGCATTTT
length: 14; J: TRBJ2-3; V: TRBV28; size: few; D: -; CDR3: CASIQGSRTDTQYF; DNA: TGTGCCAGCATACAGGGATCTCGCACAGATACGCAGTATTTT
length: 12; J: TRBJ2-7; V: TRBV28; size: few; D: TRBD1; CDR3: CASSWGQGRQYF; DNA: TGTGCCAGCAGTTGGGGACAGGGTCGGCAGTACTTC
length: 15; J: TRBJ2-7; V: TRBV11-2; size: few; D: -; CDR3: CASSVGGAGLAEQYF; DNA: TGTGCCAGCAGCGTGGGGGGGGCTGGTCTCGCCGAGCAGTACTTC